The 30 T cell receptor beta chains below were found in one sample sequenced in a study of blood T cells in healthy people across ages. Combining a sample-barcoded 5' primer with a J-beta primer mix, a second PCR ran for roughly 7 to 11 cycles. TCRdb reprocessed the 5' RACE reads with MiXCR, giving one entry per CDR3 protein. The sample lists 1.5 million to 2 million distinct CDR3 sequences, about 50% occurring once. The sample taken for sequencing was blood. Receptor source: a woman aged 40 to 50 in good health.

This clonotype showed up just a few times. The chain couples TRBV27 to TRBJ2-3; D call uncertain. CDR3 length equals 14 residues. Germline V gene data show CDR1 as MNHEY and CDR2 as SMNVEV (reference sequence). The ends were cut back, 3 bases at V and 3 bases at J, with 10 bases in the middle. The CDR3 sequence is CASSFAVPTDTQYF. CDR3 DNA: TGTGCCAGCAGTTTTGCAGTACCGACAGATACGCAGTATTTT.

This clonotype was counted between two and nine times. V is TRBV7-2 and J is TRBJ2-7; no clear D gene. This CDR3 comprises 13 residues. Trimming shortened V by 5 bases and J by 7 bases, and 15 bases separated the two germline ends. Germline lookup yields CDR1 SGHTA and CDR2 FQGNSA. This CDR3 reads CASSVNTLGEQYF. The CDR3 coding sequence is TGTGCCAGCAGCGTAAACACCCTTGGGGAGCAGTACTTC.

This clonotype occurred a few times. The chain is built from TRBV5-1 and TRBJ2-3; possible D gene TRBD1, 5 bases. Germline CDR1 and CDR2: SGHRS and YFSETQ. Trimming shortened V by 3 bases and J by 1 base, and 15 bases separated the two germline ends. This CDR3 is built from 16 residues. This CDR3 is CASSSIQDTGTDTQYF. CDR3 nucleotide sequence: TGCGCCAGCAGCTCGATACAGGACACAGGCACAGATACGCAGTATTTT. The entire variable domain, with the rest obtained from reference TRBV5-1 and TRBJ2-3, is as follows: KAGVTQTPRYLIKTRGQQVTLSCSPISGHRSVSWYQQTPGQGLQFLFEYFSETQRNKGNFPGRFSGRQFSNSRSEMNVSTLELGDSALYLCASSSIQDTGTDTQYFGPGTRLTVL.

The chain employs TRBV20-1 and TRBJ2-1, with TRBD1 matching 11 bases. Germline V CDR1 and CDR2: DFQATT, SNEGSKA (reference sequence). The length of the CDR3 is 14 residues. Trimming removed 1 base from V and 9 bases from J; junction bases left unmatched: 5. The CDR3 bases are TGCAGTGCTAGAGCCGGGACAGGGGGTTTTGAGCAGTTCTTC. This sequence encodes CSARAGTGGFEQFF.

In this sample, this clonotype turned up a few times. V and J are TRBV9 and TRBJ2-3, with TRBD1 matching over 7 bases. CDR1 and CDR2 (germline): SGDLS, YYNGEE. After removal of 3 bases from V and 2 bases from J, the junction contained 3 bases not matched to a gene. The CDR3 spans 14 residues. The CDR3 region has the DNA TGTGCCAGCAGCGCGGGACAGCTCACAGATACGCAGTATTTT. Amino acids: CASSAGQLTDTQYF.

This clonotype was seen more than once but under ten times. CDR3 in DNA: TGTGCCAGCAGCATTGACAGAGAACAAGAGACCCAGTACTTC. Translating gives CASSIDREQETQYF. The chain joins TRBV7-9 to TRBJ2-5, with D perhaps TRBD1 (5 bases). The CDR3 extends over 14 amino acids. The V end was cut by 5 bases, the J end by 2 bases, with 12 bases between. The germline gives CDR1 SEHNR, CDR2 FQNEAQ (reference sequence).

This clonotype was counted a few times. The rearrangement joins TRBV20-1 to TRBJ2-7; tentatively, D is TRBD2 (6 bases). Germline V CDR1 and CDR2: DFQATT, SNEGSKA (reference sequence). The CDR3 has 15 residues. Trimming removed 6 bases from V and 0 bases from J, with 18 bases in between. CDR3 bases: TGCAGTGCCCGTCCCCGTCCGGGACTCTCCTACGAGCAGTACTTC. Its translation is CSARPRPGLSYEQYF.

This clonotype occurred a few times. The rearrangement uses TRBV28 and TRBJ1-4; perhaps TRBD1 as D (6 bases). The germline gives CDR1 MDHEN, CDR2 SYDVKM. The CDR3 runs to 16 residues. Trimming stripped 4 bases from V and 0 bases from J, with 12 bases between. CDR3 DNA sequence: TGTGCCAGCAGTTCCCAGGACAGACCAACTAATGAAAAACTGTTTTTT. Translation: CASSSQDRPTNEKLFF.

This chain connects TRBV2 to TRBJ1-5; D is uncertain. Between the trimmed V and J ends, which lost 6 bases and 12 bases, there was a span of 9 bases. Germline loops: CDR1 SNHLY, CDR2 FYNNEI. The CDR3 loop spans 10 amino acids. The CDR3 reads CASRGQVQHF. The CDR3 DNA sequence: TGTGCCAGCAGAGGGCAGGTCCAGCATTTT. Full variable domain (remainder filled in from reference TRBV2 and TRBJ1-5): EPEVTQTPSHQVTQMGQEVILRCVPISNHLYFYWYRQILGQKVEFLVSFYNNEISEKSEIFDDQFSVERPDGSNFTLKIRSTKLEDSAMYFCASRGQVQHFGDGTRLSIL.

The rearrangement joins TRBV5-6 to TRBJ2-7, with a weak D call TRBD1 (6 bases). The CDR3 covers 14 residues. Germline CDR1 and CDR2: SGHDT and YYEEEE. Trimming shortened V by 3 bases and J by 1 base, and 11 bases separated the two germline ends. Written as DNA, the CDR3 is TGTGCCAGCAGCTACAGGGAATATTCCTACGAGCAGTACTTC. Its translation is CASSYREYSYEQYF.

This clonotype was counted a few times. This chain links TRBV20-1 with TRBJ2-1, with 11 bases fitting TRBD2. The CDR3 consists of 14 residues. With V trimmed by 3 bases and J by 6 bases, 4 bases remained unmatched. Germline V gene sequence: CDR1 DFQATT, CDR2 SNEGSKA (reference sequence). The CDR3 loop is CSASSGGASNEQFF. In DNA, the CDR3 is TGCAGTGCTAGTAGCGGGGGGGCTTCCAATGAGCAGTTCTTC.

The rearrangement links TRBV11-2 to TRBJ1-2, with D possibly matching TRBD1 (5 bases). The CDR3 covers 16 residues. V was shortened by 2 bases and J by 8 bases, with 21 bases between the two germline ends. Per the germline V gene, CDR1 is SGHAT and CDR2 is FQNNGV. In DNA form, the CDR3 reads TGTGCCAGCAGCTTAAATGCAGGGATGGAGGGCTGGGGCTACACCTTC. Translated, it gives CASSLNAGMEGWGYTF.

This chain links TRBV29-1 with TRBJ2-6; a weak D match, TRBD2 (5 bases). Germline V gene sequence: CDR1 SQVTM, CDR2 ANQGSEA. The CDR3 is made up of 15 amino acids. The V end was cut by 5 bases, the J end by 1 base, with 12 bases between. CDR3 loop: CSVRLSGSGANVLTF. The CDR3 DNA is TGCAGCGTTCGACTTTCGGGATCTGGGGCCAACGTCCTGACTTTC. The variable domain in full, with the rest retrieved from reference TRBV29-1 and TRBJ2-6, is SAVISQKPSRDICQRGTSLTIQCQVDSQVTMMFWYRQQPGQSLTLIATANQGSEATYESGFVIDKFPISRPNLTFSTLTVSNMSPEDSSIYLCSVRLSGSGANVLTFGAGSRLTVL.

This clonotype showed up just a few times. V gene TRBV5-8 combines with J gene TRBJ2-5; D may correspond to TRBD1 or TRBD2 (6 bases each). The CDR3 is 17 residues long. Germline CDR1 reads SGHTS; CDR2 reads YDEGEE. With 1 base removed from V and 5 bases from J, the gap between germline ends came to 21 bases. CDR3 DNA sequence: TGTGCCAGCAGCTTGCCTCTTCTCCTTGGGGGGCATGAGACCCAGTACTTC. Residues: CASSLPLLLGGHETQYF.

This chain uses TRBV29-1 with TRBJ2-7; no firm D call. The J call may be incorrect, as the DNA end agrees better with TRBJ2-5. This CDR3 region has 12 residues. Germline loops: CDR1 SQVTM, CDR2 ANQGSEA. CDR3 coding DNA: TGCAGCGCCTTACAGAGTTGGGAGACCCAGTACTTC. Translated: CSALQSWETQYF.

A few counts support this clonotype. This sequence joins TRBV3-1 and TRBJ1-2; D gene unclear. Germline CDR1 LGHDT, CDR2 YNNKEL (reference sequence). With 6 bases removed from V and 7 bases from J, the gap between germline ends came to 9 bases. The CDR3 is 11 residues long. CDR3 loop: CASRAGGGYTF. The CDR3 DNA sequence: TGTGCCAGCAGGGCAGGAGGTGGCTACACCTTC.

The chain recombines TRBV7-9 with TRBJ2-1; D gene ambiguous. The CDR3 is 13 residues long. From germline, CDR1 is SEHNR and CDR2 FQNEAQ (reference sequence). The V end was cut by 9 bases, the J end by 10 bases, with 19 bases between. CDR3 amino acids: CASSPPANYEQFF. DNA for the CDR3: TGTGCCAGTAGCCCACCCGCGAACTACGAGCAGTTCTTC. The whole variable domain, remainder taken from reference TRBV7-9 and TRBJ2-1, is DTGVSQNPRHKITKRGQNVTFRCDPISEHNRLYWYRQTLGQGPEFLTYFQNEAQLEKSRLLSDRFSAERPKGSFSTLEIQRTEQGDSAMYLCASSPPANYEQFFGPGTRLTVL.

The chain uses TRBV6-1 and TRBJ1-1; no reliable D call. Germline V gene lookup returns CDR1 MNHNS and CDR2 SASEGT. CDR3 length: 15 amino acids. The V end was cut by 3 bases, the J end by 0 bases, with 11 bases between. DNA of the CDR3: TGTGCCAGCAGTGATTCACAGCTCATGAACACTGAAGCTTTCTTT. This gives the protein CASSDSQLMNTEAFF.

The chain carries TRBV11-2 and TRBJ1-1; 7 bases align to TRBD1. The CDR3 runs 18 residues. In germline, CDR1 is SGHAT, CDR2 FQNNGV. The ends lost 1 base at V and 11 bases at J; junction bases unmatched: 22. The CDR3 loop is CASSLVLKTGQVGPGAFF. In DNA form, the CDR3 reads TGTGCCAGCAGCTTAGTCTTGAAAACTGGACAGGTTGGCCCAGGGGCTTTCTTT.

V usage is TRBV6-5 and J usage is TRBJ2-7, with 8 bases identical to TRBD2. This CDR3 region has 13 residues. CDR1 is MNHEY, CDR2 SVGAGI, per germline. Trimming at V came to 5 bases and at J to 7 bases, leaving 7 bases not matched to a gene. Written as DNA, the CDR3 is TGTGCCAGCAGTGCCGGGGGGGCCAGTGAGCAGTACTTC. This translates into CASSAGGASEQYF.

V usage is TRBV20-1 and J usage is TRBJ1-2, with TRBD1 identical over 7 bases. Germline-derived CDR1 and CDR2 are DFQATT and SNEGSKA (reference sequence). Trimming at V came to 6 bases and at J to 2 bases, leaving 6 bases not matched to a gene. The CDR3 loop spans 13 amino acids. Written as DNA, the CDR3 is TGCAGTGCCTCCTCGACAGGGAACTATGGCTACACCTTC. Its translation is CSASSTGNYGYTF.

This clonotype is a singleton in its sample. The V and J genes are TRBV19 and TRBJ1-2; 7 nucleotides line up with TRBD1. The V and J ends lost 5 bases and 13 bases, in that order; junction bases with no gene match: 7. Germline loops: CDR1 LNHDA, CDR2 SQIVND (reference sequence). The CDR3 is 11 amino acids. The CDR3 DNA is TGTGCCAGTAGTTCCGGACAGGCCTTCACCTTC. Protein product: CASSSGQAFTF.

The chain is built from TRBV20-1 and TRBJ1-5; 7 nucleotides align to TRBD1. V trimming: 6 bases; J trimming: 2 bases; junction bases outside the gene matches: 10. This CDR3 is 15 amino acids long. Per germline, CDR1 DFQATT and CDR2 SNEGSKA (reference sequence). The CDR3 is CSANDRVEGNQPQHF. The CDR3 DNA follows: TGCAGTGCAAACGACAGGGTTGAGGGCAATCAGCCCCAGCATTTT.

A few counts support this clonotype. The J gene is TRBJ1-4, the V gene TRBV18, with D uncertain. Trimming cost V 6 bases and J 8 bases, with 13 bases left between them. CDR1 is KGHSH, CDR2 LQKENI, per germline. This CDR3 contains 13 residues. The CDR3 DNA is TGTGCCAGCTCGCCCGCGGTGGGGGAAAAACTGTTTTTT. It is translated as CASSPAVGEKLFF.

The rearrangement joins TRBV6-5 to TRBJ1-1; no clear D gene. This CDR3 has 16 residues. V gave up 1 base and J gave up 4 bases, with 16 bases separating them. Per the germline V gene, CDR1 is MNHEY and CDR2 is SVGAGI. CDR3 bases: TGTGCCAGCAGTTACTTCGGGGATTCGTCGAGCACTGAAGCTTTCTTT. Its translation is CASSYFGDSSSTEAFF.

J is TRBJ2-1 and V is TRBV7-9, with D possibly being TRBD1 or TRBD2 (5 bases each). Germline V gene sequence: CDR1 SEHNR, CDR2 FQNEAQ (reference sequence). The CDR3 has 17 residues. Trimming took off 1 base at V and 4 bases at J, with 17 bases between the two ends. The CDR3 bases are TGTGCCAGCAGCTTAGTACCTAGCAGGGTTGAATACAATGAGCAGTTCTTC. Protein sequence: CASSLVPSRVEYNEQFF.

The chain couples TRBV20-1 to TRBJ1-2; a possible D gene is TRBD1 (5 bases). V lost 0 bases and J lost 5, with 13 bases in between. This CDR3 has 14 residues. Per germline, CDR1 DFQATT and CDR2 SNEGSKA (reference sequence). The CDR3 here is CSARDVRGGYGYTF. The CDR3 DNA is TGCAGTGCTAGAGATGTCCGGGGCGGTTATGGCTACACCTTC.

The chain couples TRBV6-2 or TRBV6-3 to TRBJ2-6; D might be TRBD1 or TRBD2, each matching 5 bases. The V gene's germline CDR1 is MNHEY and CDR2 SVGEGT. The V gene lost 7 bases and the J gene lost 0 bases, with 13 bases spanning the gap. The CDR3 consists of 16 residues. The CDR3 protein is CASTQGRISGANVLTF. Written as DNA, the CDR3 is TGTGCCAGCACCCAGGGACGTATCTCTGGGGCCAACGTCCTGACTTTC.

This clonotype was counted only a few times. The V and J genes are TRBV7-2 and TRBJ2-4, with D perhaps TRBD1 or TRBD2 (5 bases each). The CDR3 has 15 amino acids. Germline V CDR1 and CDR2: SGHTA, FQGNSA. Trimming removed 0 bases at V and 6 bases at J, with 12 bases between. The CDR3 sequence: CASSLAGDLGNIQYF. As DNA, the CDR3 is TGTGCCAGCAGCTTAGCGGGGGACCTTGGAAACATTCAGTACTTC.

This clonotype has more than one count but fewer than ten. This rearrangement joins TRBV20-1 to TRBJ2-1; the match to TRBD2 covers 10 bases. Germline V CDR1 and CDR2: DFQATT, SNEGSKA (reference sequence). The CDR3 runs to 13 residues. The CDR3: CSPSGGGGNEQFF. CDR3 nucleotide sequence: TGCAGCCCTAGCGGGGGCGGTGGCAATGAGCAGTTCTTC.